This T cell receptor beta chain was obtained from a study of Ad26.COV2.S vaccination and SARS-CoV-2 variants. Treatment: around 19 received Ad26.COV2.S at low or high dose, single or two shots; 5 received placebo; per-sample allocation not given. Following the first vaccine or placebo injection, samples were taken on day 63. After removal of 3 bases from V and 5 bases from J, the junction contained 11 bases not matched to a gene. The CDR3 has 18 amino acids. Germline CDR1 is SGDLS and CDR2 is YYNGEE. As regards this clone: Its antigen is unidentified.

Repertoires were generated with immunoSEQ multiplex PCR, while TCRdb's copy carries only in-frame clones and drops some. The table lists about 420,000 clones, roughly 90% of them singletons. The study, taken as a whole, reports: Vaccine and placebo groups showed comparable non-spike TCR breadth.

V is TRBV9 and J is TRBJ2-3; 14 nucleotides line up with TRBD2. The clonotype originates from a person between 18 and 65 years old who received the Ad26.COV2.S COVID-19 vaccine or a placebo. Sample: peripheral blood, taken in a trial of Ad26.COV2.S vaccine versus placebo. The CDR3 spells CASSAPGLAGETVDTQYF. The CDR3 DNA is TGTGCCAGCAGCGCCCCGGGACTAGCGGGGGAGACGGTAGATACGCAGTATTTT.